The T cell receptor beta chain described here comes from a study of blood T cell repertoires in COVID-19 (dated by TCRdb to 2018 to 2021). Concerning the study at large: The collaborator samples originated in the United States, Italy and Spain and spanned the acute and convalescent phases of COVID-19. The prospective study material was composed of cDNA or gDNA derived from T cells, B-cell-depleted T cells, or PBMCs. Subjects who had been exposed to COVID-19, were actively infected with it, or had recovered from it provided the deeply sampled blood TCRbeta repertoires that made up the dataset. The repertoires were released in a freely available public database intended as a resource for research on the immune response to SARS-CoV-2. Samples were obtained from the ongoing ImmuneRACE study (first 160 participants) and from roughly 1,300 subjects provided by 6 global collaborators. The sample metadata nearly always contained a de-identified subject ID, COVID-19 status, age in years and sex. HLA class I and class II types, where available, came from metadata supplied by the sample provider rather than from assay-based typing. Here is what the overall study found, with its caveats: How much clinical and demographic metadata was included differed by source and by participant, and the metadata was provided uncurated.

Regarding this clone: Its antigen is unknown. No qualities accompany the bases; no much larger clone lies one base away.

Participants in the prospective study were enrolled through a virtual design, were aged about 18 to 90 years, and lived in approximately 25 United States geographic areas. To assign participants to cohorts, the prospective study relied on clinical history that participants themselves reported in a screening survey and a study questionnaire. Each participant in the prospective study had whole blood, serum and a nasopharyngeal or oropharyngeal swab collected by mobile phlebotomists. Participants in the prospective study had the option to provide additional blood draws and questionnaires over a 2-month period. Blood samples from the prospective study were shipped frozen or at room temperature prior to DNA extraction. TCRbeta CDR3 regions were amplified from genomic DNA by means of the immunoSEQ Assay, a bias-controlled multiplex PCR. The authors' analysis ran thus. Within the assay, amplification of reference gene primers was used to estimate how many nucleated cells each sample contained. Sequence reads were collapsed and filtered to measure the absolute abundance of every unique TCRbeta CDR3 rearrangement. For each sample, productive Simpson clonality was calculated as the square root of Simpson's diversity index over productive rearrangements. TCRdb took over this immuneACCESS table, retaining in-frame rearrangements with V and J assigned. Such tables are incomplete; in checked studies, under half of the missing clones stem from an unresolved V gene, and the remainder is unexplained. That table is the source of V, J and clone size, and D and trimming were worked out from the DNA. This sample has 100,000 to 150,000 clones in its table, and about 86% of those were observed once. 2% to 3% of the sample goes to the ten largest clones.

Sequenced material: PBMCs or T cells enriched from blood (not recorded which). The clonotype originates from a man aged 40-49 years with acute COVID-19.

The CDR3 corresponds to CASSIGLAGAEQFF. The sequenced DNA: TGTGCCAGCAGTATAGGACTAGCGGGAGCTGAGCAGTTCTTC. The chain uses TRBV7-3 and TRBJ2-1; the junction holds 13 bases that match TRBD2. Inclusive of the bounding cysteine and phenylalanine, the CDR3 is 14 residues long. The retained sequence is limited to the CDR3, 42 bases, with the frame set at the first base. From V the trimming removes 6 bases and from J it removes 9 bases, while the gene matches leave 5 bases of the junction unaccounted for. The germline V gene specifies SGHTA as CDR1 and FQGTGA as CDR2.